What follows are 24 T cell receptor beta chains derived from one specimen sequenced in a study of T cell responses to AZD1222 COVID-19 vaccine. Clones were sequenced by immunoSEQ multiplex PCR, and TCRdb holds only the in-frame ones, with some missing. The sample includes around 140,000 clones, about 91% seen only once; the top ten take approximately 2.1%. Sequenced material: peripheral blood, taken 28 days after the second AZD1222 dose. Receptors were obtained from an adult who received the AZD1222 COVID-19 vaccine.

The CDR3 coding sequence is TGTGCCAGCTCACCATCCGAAACTGAAGCTTTCTTT. The encoded protein is CASSPSETEAFF. The V gene is TRBV18, the J gene TRBJ1-1; D uncertain. Germline V lookup: CDR1 KGHSH, CDR2 LQKENI. The CDR3 covers 12 residues. V was trimmed by 2 bases and J by 5 bases, leaving 6 bases between them.

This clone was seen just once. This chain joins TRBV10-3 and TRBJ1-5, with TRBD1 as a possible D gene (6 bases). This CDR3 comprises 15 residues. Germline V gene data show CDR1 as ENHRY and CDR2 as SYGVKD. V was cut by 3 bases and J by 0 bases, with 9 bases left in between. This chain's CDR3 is CAISEQGYSNQPQHF. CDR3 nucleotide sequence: TGTGCCATCAGTGAACAGGGCTATAGCAATCAGCCCCAGCATTTT.

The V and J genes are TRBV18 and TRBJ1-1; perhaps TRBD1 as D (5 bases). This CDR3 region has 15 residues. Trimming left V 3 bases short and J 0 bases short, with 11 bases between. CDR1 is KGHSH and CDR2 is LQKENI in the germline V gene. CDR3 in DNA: TGTGCCAGCTCACCCAGACAGACCATGAACACTGAAGCTTTCTTT. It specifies CASSPRQTMNTEAFF.

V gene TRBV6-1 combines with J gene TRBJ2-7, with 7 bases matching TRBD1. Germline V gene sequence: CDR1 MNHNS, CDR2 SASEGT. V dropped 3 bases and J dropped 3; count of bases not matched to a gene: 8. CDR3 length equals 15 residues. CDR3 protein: CASSDPSGTDYEQYF. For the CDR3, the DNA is TGTGCCAGCAGTGACCCTTCCGGGACAGACTACGAGCAGTACTTC.

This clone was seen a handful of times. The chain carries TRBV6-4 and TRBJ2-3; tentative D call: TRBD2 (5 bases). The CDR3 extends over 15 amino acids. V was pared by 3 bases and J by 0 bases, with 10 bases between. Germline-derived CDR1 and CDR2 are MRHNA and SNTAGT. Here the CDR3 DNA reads TGTGCCAGCAGTGAAGGTAGCGCCAGCACAGATACGCAGTATTTT. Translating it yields CASSEGSASTDTQYF.

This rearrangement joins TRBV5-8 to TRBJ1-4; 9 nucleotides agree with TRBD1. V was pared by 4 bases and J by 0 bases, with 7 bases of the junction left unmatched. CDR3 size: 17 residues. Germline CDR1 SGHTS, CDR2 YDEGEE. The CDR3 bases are TGTGCCAGCAGCCCGGGACAGGGAGGGGCAACTAATGAAAAACTGTTTTTT. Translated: CASSPGQGGATNEKLFF.

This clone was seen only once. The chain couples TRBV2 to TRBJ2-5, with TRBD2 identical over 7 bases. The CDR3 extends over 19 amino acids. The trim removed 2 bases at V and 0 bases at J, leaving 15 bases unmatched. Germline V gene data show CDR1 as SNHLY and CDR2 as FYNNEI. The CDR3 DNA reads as TGTGCCAGCAGTGAAAAGTCCGGGCGGCTAGCGGCGTACCAAGAGACCCAGTACTTC. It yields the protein CASSEKSGRLAAYQETQYF.

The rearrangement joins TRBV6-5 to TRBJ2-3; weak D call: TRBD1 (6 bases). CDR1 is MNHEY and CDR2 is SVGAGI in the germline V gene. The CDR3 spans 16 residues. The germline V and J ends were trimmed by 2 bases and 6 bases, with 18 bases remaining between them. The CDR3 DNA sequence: TGTGCCAGCAGTTACACCCGGATTCCCAGGGGCGATACGCAGTATTTT. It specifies CASSYTRIPRGDTQYF.

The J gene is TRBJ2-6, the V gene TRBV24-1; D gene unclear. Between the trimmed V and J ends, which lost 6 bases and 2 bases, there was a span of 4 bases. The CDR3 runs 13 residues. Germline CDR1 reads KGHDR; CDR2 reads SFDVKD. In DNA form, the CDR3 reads TGTGCCACCAGTTTTACTGGGGCCAACGTCCTGACTTTC. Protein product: CATSFTGANVLTF.

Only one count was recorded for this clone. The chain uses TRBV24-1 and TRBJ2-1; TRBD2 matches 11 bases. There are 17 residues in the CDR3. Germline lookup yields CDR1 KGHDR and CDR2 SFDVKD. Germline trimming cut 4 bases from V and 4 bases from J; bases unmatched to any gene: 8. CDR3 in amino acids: CATSEYSGLADYNEQFF. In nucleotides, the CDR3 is TGTGCCACCAGTGAATACTCGGGACTAGCGGATTACAATGAGCAGTTCTTC.

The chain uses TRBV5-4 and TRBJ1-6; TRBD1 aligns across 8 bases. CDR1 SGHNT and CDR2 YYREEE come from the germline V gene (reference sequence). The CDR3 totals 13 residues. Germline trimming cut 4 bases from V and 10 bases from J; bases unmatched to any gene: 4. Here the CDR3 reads CASSTGGASPLHF. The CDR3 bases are TGTGCCAGCAGCACAGGGGGAGCGTCACCCCTCCACTTT. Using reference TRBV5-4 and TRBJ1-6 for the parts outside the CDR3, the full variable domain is ETGVTQSPTHLIKTRGQQVTLRCSSQSGHNTVSWYQQALGQGPQFIFQYYREEENGRGNFPPRFSGLQFPNYSSELNVNALELDDSALYLCASSTGGASPLHFGNGTRLTVT.

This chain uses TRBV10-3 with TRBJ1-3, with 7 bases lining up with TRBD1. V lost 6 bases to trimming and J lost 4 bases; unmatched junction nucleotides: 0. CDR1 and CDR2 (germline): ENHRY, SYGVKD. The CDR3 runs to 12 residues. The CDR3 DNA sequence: TGTGCCATCAGGGACAGGGGAAACACCATATATTTT. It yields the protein CAIRDRGNTIYF.

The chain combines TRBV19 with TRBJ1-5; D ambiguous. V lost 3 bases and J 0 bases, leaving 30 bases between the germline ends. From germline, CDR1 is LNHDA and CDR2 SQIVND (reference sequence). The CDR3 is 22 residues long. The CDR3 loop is CASSILGQSLMGRHHSNQPQHF. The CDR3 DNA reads TGTGCCAGTAGTATTCTTGGTCAGTCGCTAATGGGGAGACACCATAGCAATCAGCCCCAGCATTTT. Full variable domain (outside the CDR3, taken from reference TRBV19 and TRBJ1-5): DGGITQSPKYLFRKEGQNVTLSCEQNLNHDAMYWYRQDPGQGLRLIYYSQIVNDFQKGDIAEGYSVSREKKESFPLTVTSAQKNPTAFYLCASSILGQSLMGRHHSNQPQHFGDGTRLSIL.

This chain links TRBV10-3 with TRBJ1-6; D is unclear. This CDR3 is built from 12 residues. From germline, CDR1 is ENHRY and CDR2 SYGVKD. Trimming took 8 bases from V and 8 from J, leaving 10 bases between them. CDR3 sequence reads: CAIGTPDSPLHF. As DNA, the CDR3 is TGTGCCATCGGCACGCCGGATTCACCCCTCCACTTT.

CDR3 sequence reads: CASSLATDLNTEAFF. As DNA, the CDR3 is TGCGCCAGCAGCCTGGCGACAGACTTGAACACTGAAGCTTTCTTT. The chain carries TRBV5-1 and TRBJ1-1; the D gene is possibly TRBD1 (5 bases). The CDR3 consists of 15 residues. V lost 4 bases to trimming and J lost 0 bases, with 13 bases between them. Germline values: CDR1 SGHRS, CDR2 YFSETQ.

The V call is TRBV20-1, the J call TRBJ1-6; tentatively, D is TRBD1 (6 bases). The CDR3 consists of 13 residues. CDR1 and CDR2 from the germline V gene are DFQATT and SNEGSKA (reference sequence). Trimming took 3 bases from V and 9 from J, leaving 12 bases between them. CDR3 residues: CSASVGGSSPLHF. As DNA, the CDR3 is TGCAGTGCTAGTGTAGGGGGTAGTTCACCCCTCCACTTT.

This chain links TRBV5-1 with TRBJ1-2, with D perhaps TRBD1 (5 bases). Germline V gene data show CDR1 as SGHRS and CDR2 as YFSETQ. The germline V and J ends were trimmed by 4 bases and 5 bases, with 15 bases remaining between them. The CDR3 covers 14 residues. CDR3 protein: CASSDQGALYGYTF. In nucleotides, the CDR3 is TGCGCCAGCAGCGATCAAGGGGCACTTTATGGCTACACCTTC.

For the CDR3, the DNA is TGTGCCAGCAGCTTAGCGAGGAATAGCGGGGGGGACGAGCAGTACTTC. It translates to CASSLARNSGGDEQYF. The gene calls are TRBV7-9 and TRBJ2-7; 11 bases are a match to TRBD2. The CDR3 runs to 16 residues. Germline CDR1 reads SEHNR; CDR2 reads FQNEAQ (reference sequence). Germline trimming cut 0 bases from V and 5 bases from J; bases unmatched to any gene: 6.

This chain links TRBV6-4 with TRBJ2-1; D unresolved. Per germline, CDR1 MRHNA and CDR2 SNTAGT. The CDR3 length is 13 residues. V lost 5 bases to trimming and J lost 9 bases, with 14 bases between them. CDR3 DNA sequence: TGTGCCAGCAGTCGCACTGCTGTCGCTGAGCAGTTCTTC. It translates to CASSRTAVAEQFF.

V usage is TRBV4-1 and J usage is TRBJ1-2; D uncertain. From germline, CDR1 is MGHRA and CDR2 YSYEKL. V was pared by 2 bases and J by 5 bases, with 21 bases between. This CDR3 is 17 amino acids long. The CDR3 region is CASSQRLEPSYGYGYTF. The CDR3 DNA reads TGCGCCAGCAGCCAAAGATTGGAACCCAGTTACGGATATGGCTACACCTTC.

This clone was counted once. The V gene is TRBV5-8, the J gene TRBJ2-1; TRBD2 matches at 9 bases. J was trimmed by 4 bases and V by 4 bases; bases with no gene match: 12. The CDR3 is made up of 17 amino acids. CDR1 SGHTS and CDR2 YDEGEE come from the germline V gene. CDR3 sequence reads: CASSTPTGTSRYNEQFF. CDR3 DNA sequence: TGTGCCAGCAGCACCCCTACCGGGACTAGCCGTTACAATGAGCAGTTCTTC.

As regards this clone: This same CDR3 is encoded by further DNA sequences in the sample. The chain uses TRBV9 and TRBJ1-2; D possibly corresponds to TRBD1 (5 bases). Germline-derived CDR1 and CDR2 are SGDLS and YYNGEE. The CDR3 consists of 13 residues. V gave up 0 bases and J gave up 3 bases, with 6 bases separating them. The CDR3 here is CASSVGGDYGYTF. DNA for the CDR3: TGTGCCAGCAGCGTAGGGGGGGACTATGGCTACACCTTC.

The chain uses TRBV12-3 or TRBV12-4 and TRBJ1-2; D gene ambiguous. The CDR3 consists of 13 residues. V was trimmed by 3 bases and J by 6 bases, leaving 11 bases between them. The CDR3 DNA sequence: TGTGCCAGCAGTTTGTGGTCAGGCGATGGCTACACCTTC. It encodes CASSLWSGDGYTF.

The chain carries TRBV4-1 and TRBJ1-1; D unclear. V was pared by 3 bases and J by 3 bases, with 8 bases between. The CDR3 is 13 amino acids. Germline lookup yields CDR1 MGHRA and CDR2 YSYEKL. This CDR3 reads CASSHPRDTEAFF. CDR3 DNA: TGCGCCAGCAGCCACCCTCGGGACACTGAAGCTTTCTTT.